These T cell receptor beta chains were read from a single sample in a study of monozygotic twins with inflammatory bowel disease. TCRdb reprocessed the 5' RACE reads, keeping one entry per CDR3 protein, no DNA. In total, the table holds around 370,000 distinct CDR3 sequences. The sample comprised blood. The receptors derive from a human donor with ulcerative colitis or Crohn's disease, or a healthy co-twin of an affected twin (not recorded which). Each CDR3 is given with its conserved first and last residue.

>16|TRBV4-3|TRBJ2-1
CASSQEHSGMNPEQFF
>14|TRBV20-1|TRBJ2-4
CSASPGTGSNIQYF
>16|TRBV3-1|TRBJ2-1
CASSQGGSGGYNEQFF
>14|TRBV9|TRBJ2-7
CASSARLATYEQYF
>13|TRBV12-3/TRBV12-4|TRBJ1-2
CASSVSANYGYTF
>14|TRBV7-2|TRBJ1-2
CASSLGGQTYGYTF
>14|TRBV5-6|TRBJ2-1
CARPRSMVYNEQFF
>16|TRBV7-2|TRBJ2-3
CASSSRQGSVSDTQYF
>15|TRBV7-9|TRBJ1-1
CASSEQPSMNTEAFF
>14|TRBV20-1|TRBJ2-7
CSAHPLGTTYEQYF
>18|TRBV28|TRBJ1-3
CASSLIIGVTDSGNTIYF
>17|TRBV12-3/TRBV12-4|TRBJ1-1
CASSSVVWAGSSPLAFF
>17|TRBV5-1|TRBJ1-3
CASSFNPGVSSGNTIYF
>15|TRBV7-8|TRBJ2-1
CASSLVLSSYNEQFF
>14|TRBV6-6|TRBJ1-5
CASKGSSSNQPQHF
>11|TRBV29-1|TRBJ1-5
CSVGDDQPQHF
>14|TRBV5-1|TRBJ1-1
CASSFQGELGEAFF
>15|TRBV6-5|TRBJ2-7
CASSYGDRFSYEQYF
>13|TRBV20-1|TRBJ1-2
CSAMGQGSRGYTF
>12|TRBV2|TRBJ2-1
CANLARGNEQFF
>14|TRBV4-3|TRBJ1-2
CASSRLGDNYGYTF
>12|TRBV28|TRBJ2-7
CASRGSPYEQYF
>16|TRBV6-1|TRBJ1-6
CASSAGRIRDNSPLHF
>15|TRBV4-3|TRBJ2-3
CASSQDGVIGSTQYF
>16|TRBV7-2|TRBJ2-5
CASSLSGTTYQETQYF
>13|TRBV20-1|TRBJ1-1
CSAPSTGDTEAFF
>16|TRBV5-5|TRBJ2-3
CASSFSLADNTDTQYF
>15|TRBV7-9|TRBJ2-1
CASRPLGGGYNEQFF
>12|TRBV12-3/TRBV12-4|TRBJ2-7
CASSRQGREQYF
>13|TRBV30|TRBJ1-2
CAWDGSLGHGYTF
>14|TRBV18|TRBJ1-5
CASSPPPGGQSQHF
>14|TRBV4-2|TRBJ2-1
CASSGFGVGNEQFF
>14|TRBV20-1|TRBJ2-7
CSARDLGLANEQYF
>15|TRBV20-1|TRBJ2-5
CSARPAGGFQETQYF
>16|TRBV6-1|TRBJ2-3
CASSITGGAVTDTQYF
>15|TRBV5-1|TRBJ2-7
CASSLVGGPGYEQYF
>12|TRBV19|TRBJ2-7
CASRARGGEQYF
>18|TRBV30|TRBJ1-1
CAWSVYLEGGGMNTEAFF
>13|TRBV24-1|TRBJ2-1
CATSNQALQEQFF
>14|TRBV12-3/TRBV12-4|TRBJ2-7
CASSSESKSHEQYF
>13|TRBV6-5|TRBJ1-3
CASIPRVGNTIYF
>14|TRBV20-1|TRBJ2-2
CSAVAGGQIGELFF
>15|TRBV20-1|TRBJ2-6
CSVDREASGANVLTF
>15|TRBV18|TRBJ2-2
CASSPGTVNTGELFF